The 28 T cell receptor beta chains below come from one sample, sequenced in a study of blood T cell repertoires in COVID-19. Sequenced by immunoSEQ multiplex PCR; TCRdb stores in-frame clones only, minus some. This sample has about 270,000 clones, with 86% found just once. Material: peripheral blood. These receptors all come from a man aged 35-49 years with active or convalescent COVID-19.

The genes are TRBV7-2 and TRBJ2-3, with D tentatively TRBD1 (7 bases). Germline V gene data show CDR1 as SGHTA and CDR2 as FQGNSA. V was pared by 5 bases and J by 3 bases, with 12 bases between. The CDR3 is 14 amino acids. The CDR3 DNA reads TGTGCCAGCAGCCAGGGGGGCGGTACAGATACGCAGTATTTT. It yields the protein CASSQGGGTDTQYF.

The V and J genes are TRBV7-9 and TRBJ2-1; 11 bases line up with TRBD1. The CDR3 runs 14 residues. Germline V lookup: CDR1 SEHNR, CDR2 FQNEAQ (reference sequence). V dropped 5 bases and J dropped 7; count of bases not matched to a gene: 4. CDR3 loop: CASSRGQGGNEQFF. The CDR3 DNA sequence: TGTGCCAGCAGCCGGGGACAGGGGGGGAATGAGCAGTTCTTC.

This clone has just one count. V is TRBV30 and J is TRBJ1-2; 7 bases are shared with TRBD1. The CDR3 is made up of 13 amino acids. The germline V gene has CDR1 GTSNPN and CDR2 SVGIG (reference sequence). The trim removed 0 bases at V and 8 bases at J, leaving 6 bases unmatched. CDR3 residues: CAWSVGQGGGYTF. Here the CDR3 DNA reads TGTGCCTGGAGTGTGGGGCAGGGGGGAGGCTACACCTTC.

This sequence joins TRBV19 and TRBJ1-4; D not resolved. V lost 3 bases and J lost 7, with 9 bases in between. Germline-derived CDR1 and CDR2 are LNHDA and SQIVND (reference sequence). The CDR3 sequence is 13 residues long. This chain's CDR3 is CASSIGRGEKLFF. The CDR3 DNA sequence: TGTGCCAGTAGTATTGGTCGGGGTGAAAAACTGTTTTTT.

The chain recombines TRBV20-1 with TRBJ2-7; tentatively, D is TRBD2 (5 bases). Trimming shortened V by 3 bases and J by 2 bases, and 8 bases separated the two germline ends. The CDR3 consists of 12 residues. Looked up from germline, CDR1 is DFQATT and CDR2 is SNEGSKA (reference sequence). The CDR3 loop is CSASIGAYEQYF. The CDR3 nucleotides are TGCAGTGCTAGTATCGGGGCCTACGAGCAGTACTTC.

Comments on this clone: This CDR3 is also generated by other DNA sequences in the sample. This chain uses TRBV9 with TRBJ2-5; TRBD1 agrees at 8 bases. Unmatched junction bases numbered 2, after V lost 3 bases and J lost 1 base. This CDR3 is built from 14 residues. Germline V CDR1 and CDR2: SGDLS, YYNGEE. The CDR3 coding sequence is TGTGCCAGCAGCGGCGGACAGGGCCAAGAGACCCAGTACTTC. This translates into CASSGGQGQETQYF.

The genes are TRBV12-3 or TRBV12-4 and TRBJ2-5, with D perhaps matching TRBD1 (5 bases). The CDR3 totals 13 residues. V was shortened by 3 bases and J by 7 bases, with 12 bases between the two germline ends. The DNA of the CDR3 is TGTGCCAGCAGTTTGTCTCCCCAGGGGACCCAGTACTTC. Translated, it gives CASSLSPQGTQYF.

The rearrangement uses TRBV20-1 and TRBJ2-1; 8 nucleotides match TRBD1. CDR3 length: 15 amino acids. Germline-derived CDR1 and CDR2 are DFQATT and SNEGSKA (reference sequence). J lost 4 bases, V lost 3 bases, and 8 bases had no gene match. CDR3 sequence reads: CSASWGQDLYNEQFF. In nucleotides, the CDR3 is TGCAGTGCTAGTTGGGGACAGGACCTTTACAATGAGCAGTTCTTC.

In its sample, this clone was seen a few times. The rearrangement links TRBV27 to TRBJ2-3, with D perhaps matching TRBD2 (6 bases). The V end was cut by 7 bases, the J end by 3 bases, with 20 bases between. Germline assignment: CDR1 MNHEY and CDR2 SMNVEV (reference sequence). This CDR3 spans 16 amino acids. For the CDR3, the DNA is TGTGCCAGCAAAAAACCGGGGCGGGCGGGGACAGATACGCAGTATTTT. This sequence encodes CASKKPGRAGTDTQYF.

The genes are TRBV3-1 (or the pseudogene TRBV3-2) and TRBJ2-5, with D tentatively TRBD2 (5 bases). The V gene lost 4 bases and the J gene lost 6 bases, with 21 bases spanning the gap. Germline-derived CDR1 and CDR2 are LGHDT and YNNKEL (reference sequence). The CDR3 spans 16 residues. In nucleotides, the CDR3 is TGTGCCAGCAGCCCCATTCCGGCGGACTTAGCACAGACCCAGTACTTC. Amino acid sequence: CASSPIPADLAQTQYF.

The chain joins TRBV30 to TRBJ1-2; tentative D call: TRBD1 (6 bases). Germline-derived CDR1 and CDR2 are GTSNPN and SVGIG (reference sequence). The CDR3 has 13 residues. V lost 2 bases and J lost 4, with 11 bases in between. The CDR3 is CAWSIQQGYGYTF. Written as DNA, the CDR3 is TGTGCCTGGAGTATTCAACAGGGCTATGGCTACACCTTC.

This chain links TRBV4-1 with TRBJ2-7; TRBD1 agrees at 9 bases. This CDR3 is built from 17 residues. Germline-derived CDR1 and CDR2 are MGHRA and YSYEKL. V dropped 1 base and J dropped 1; count of bases not matched to a gene: 8. Here the CDR3 DNA reads TGCGCCAGCAGCCAAGCTGCCGGGACAGGGTTTTCCTACGAGCAGTACTTC. It is translated as CASSQAAGTGFSYEQYF.

About this clone: This specimen includes other DNA sequences encoding the same CDR3. The CDR3: CAWSVRGNTGELFF. The CDR3 DNA reads as TGTGCCTGGAGTGTACGGGGGAACACCGGGGAGCTGTTTTTT. J is TRBJ2-2 and V is TRBV30; the D gene is possibly TRBD2 (5 bases). V was clipped by 0 bases and J by 1 base, with 6 bases between them. CDR1 GTSNPN and CDR2 SVGIG come from the germline V gene (reference sequence). The CDR3 runs 14 residues. Full variable domain (outside the CDR3, taken from reference TRBV30 and TRBJ2-2): SQTIHQWPATLVQPVGSPLSLECTVEGTSNPNLYWYRQAAGRGLQLLFYSVGIGQISSEVPQNLSASRPQDRQFILSSKKLLLSDSGFYLCAWSVRGNTGELFFGEGSRLTVL.

The rearrangement uses TRBV2 and TRBJ1-1; D perhaps matches TRBD1 (5 bases). CDR3 length: 14 amino acids. V was shortened by 2 bases and J by 5 bases, with 12 bases between the two germline ends. Germline CDR1 reads SNHLY; CDR2 reads FYNNEI. CDR3 coding DNA: TGTGCCAGCAGTGAAAGGGGTAGTTGGACTGAAGCTTTCTTT. Its translation is CASSERGSWTEAFF.

The chain recombines TRBV3-1 (or the pseudogene TRBV3-2) with TRBJ2-7; no clear D. Germline V CDR1 and CDR2: LGHDT, YNNKEL (reference sequence). This CDR3 is 12 amino acids long. V dropped 1 base and J dropped 6 bases, with 7 bases sitting between them. The CDR3 sequence: CASSQGHGEQYF. The CDR3 nucleotides read TGTGCCAGCAGCCAAGGCCACGGCGAGCAGTACTTC.

V usage is TRBV11-3 and J usage is TRBJ1-6, with D unresolved. The CDR3 loop spans 14 amino acids. The ends were cut back, 1 base at V and 7 bases at J, with 8 bases in the middle. The germline CDR1 and CDR2 sequences are SGHNT and YENEEA. CDR3 loop: CASSLGQENSPLHF. CDR3 bases: TGTGCCAGCAGCTTAGGCCAGGAAAATTCACCCCTCCACTTT.

V gene TRBV6-5 combines with J gene TRBJ2-4, with TRBD2 matching over 8 bases. Germline V lookup: CDR1 MNHEY, CDR2 SVGAGI. The CDR3 is 14 residues long. With 7 bases clipped from V and 7 bases from J, the junction kept 9 bases outside the gene matches. CDR3 loop: CASTGRGLLNIQYF. CDR3 in DNA: TGTGCCAGCACCGGGAGGGGACTACTCAACATTCAGTACTTC.

This chain links TRBV25-1 with TRBJ2-1; D may be TRBD1 (6 bases). This CDR3 is built from 15 residues. Germline CDR1 is MGHDK and CDR2 is SYGVNS. V shed 2 bases and J shed 0 bases, with 8 bases lying between them. In DNA form, the CDR3 reads TGTGCCAGCAGTGAAGGGGGCGGCTCCTACAATGAGCAGTTCTTC. This translates into CASSEGGGSYNEQFF.

The chain carries TRBV28 and TRBJ2-3; 8 nucleotides match TRBD2. The J segment lost 4 bases and the V segment lost 5 bases, leaving 14 bases of the junction unmatched. In germline, CDR1 is MDHEN, CDR2 SYDVKM. There are 17 residues in the CDR3. CDR3 loop: CASSPLPGREGADTQYF. CDR3 sequence (DNA): TGTGCCAGCAGTCCACTCCCCGGTCGGGAGGGGGCAGATACGCAGTATTTT. Full variable domain (missing parts from reference TRBV28 and TRBJ2-3): DVKVTQSSRYLVKRTGEKVFLECVQDMDHENMFWYRQDPGLGLRLIYFSYDVKMKEKGDIPEGYSVSREKKERFSLILESASTNQTSMYLCASSPLPGREGADTQYFGPGTRLTVL.

The rearrangement joins TRBV15 to TRBJ2-1; D gene unclear. CDR1 and CDR2 from the germline V gene are LNHNV and YYDKDF (reference sequence). This CDR3 is 12 amino acids long. The ends were cut back, 0 bases at V and 9 bases at J, with 6 bases in the middle. CDR3 sequence reads: CATSRERGEQFF. CDR3 DNA: TGTGCCACCAGCAGAGAAAGAGGTGAGCAGTTCTTC.

The chain employs TRBV6-5 and TRBJ1-5; D is perhaps TRBD1 (5 bases). This CDR3 spans 14 amino acids. The V end lost 6 bases, the J end lost 1 base, and 10 bases lay between the germline ends. In germline, CDR1 is MNHEY, CDR2 SVGAGI. CDR3 DNA: TGTGCCAGCAGCCTGGACAACAGCAATCAGCCCCAGCATTTT. This gives the protein CASSLDNSNQPQHF.

The chain uses TRBV30 and TRBJ2-6; D is uncertain. Germline CDR1 GTSNPN, CDR2 SVGIG (reference sequence). The CDR3 runs 13 residues. Trimming cost V 2 bases and J 0 bases, with 2 bases left between them. The chain's CDR3 is CAWSYSGANVLTF. DNA for the CDR3: TGTGCCTGGAGTTACTCTGGGGCCAACGTCCTGACTTTC.

This clone is a singleton in its sample. This chain joins TRBV4-1 and TRBJ2-1; a weak D match, TRBD1 (5 bases). From germline, CDR1 is MGHRA and CDR2 YSYEKL. Trimming removed 0 bases at V and 8 bases at J, with 11 bases between. This CDR3 is 14 amino acids long. DNA for the CDR3: TGCGCCAGCAGCCAAGAGTCAGGGCACTATGAGCAGTTCTTC. Translated, it gives CASSQESGHYEQFF.

The chain recombines TRBV9 with TRBJ2-5; TRBD2 might be the D (5 bases). The germline CDR1 and CDR2 sequences are SGDLS and YYNGEE. This CDR3 contains 14 residues. V lost 4 bases, J lost 5 bases, and 15 bases lay in between. The CDR3 sequence: CASSSLGSRETQYF. The DNA for the CDR3 is TGTGCCAGCAGCTCCCTAGGGAGTCGCGAGACCCAGTACTTC.

This rearrangement joins TRBV28 to TRBJ2-1, with 11 bases identical to TRBD1. V shed 5 bases, J shed 8 bases, and the junction held 8 bases outside the gene matches. CDR3 length equals 15 residues. Germline-derived CDR1 and CDR2 are MDHEN and SYDVKM. The CDR3 loop reads CASSSRDRGWDEQFF. CDR3 coding DNA: TGTGCCAGCAGTAGCCGGGACAGGGGGTGGGATGAGCAGTTCTTC.

This clone has a single count. This rearrangement joins TRBV6-5 to TRBJ1-2, with a possible D match to TRBD1 (5 bases). There are 13 residues in the CDR3. Germline assignment: CDR1 MNHEY and CDR2 SVGAGI. The ends were cut back, 6 bases at V and 4 bases at J, with 12 bases in the middle. CDR3 sequence reads: CASSPPGGYGYTF. In DNA form, the CDR3 reads TGTGCCAGCAGCCCGCCGGGGGGCTATGGCTACACCTTC.

V usage is TRBV4-1 and J usage is TRBJ2-3; 7 bases map to TRBD2. The J segment lost 6 bases and the V segment lost 4 bases, leaving 10 bases of the junction unmatched. CDR1 MGHRA and CDR2 YSYEKL come from the germline V gene. This CDR3 comprises 15 residues. CDR3 protein: CASSLAAGVGDTQYF. Written as DNA, the CDR3 is TGCGCCAGCAGCCTCGCGGCGGGGGTAGGGGATACGCAGTATTTT.

The chain carries TRBV24-1 and TRBJ1-2; 8 bases are a match to TRBD1. Looked up from germline, CDR1 is KGHDR and CDR2 is SFDVKD. The CDR3 loop spans 14 amino acids. V shed 5 bases, J shed 3 bases, and the junction held 4 bases outside the gene matches. The CDR3 here is CATSGGQGYYGYTF. The CDR3 bases are TGTGCCACCAGTGGAGGACAGGGTTACTATGGCTACACCTTC.